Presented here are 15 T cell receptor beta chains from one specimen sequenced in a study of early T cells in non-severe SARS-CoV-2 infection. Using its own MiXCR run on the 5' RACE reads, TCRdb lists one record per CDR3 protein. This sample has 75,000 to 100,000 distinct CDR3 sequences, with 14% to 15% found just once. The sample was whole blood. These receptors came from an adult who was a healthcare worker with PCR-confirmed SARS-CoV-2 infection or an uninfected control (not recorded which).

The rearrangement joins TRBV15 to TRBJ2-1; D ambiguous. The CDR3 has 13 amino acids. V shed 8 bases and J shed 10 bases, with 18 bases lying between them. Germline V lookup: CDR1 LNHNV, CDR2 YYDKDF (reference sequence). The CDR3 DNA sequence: TGTGCCACCGTCGGGTCCCCCAAGTCGGAGCAGTTCTTC. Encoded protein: CATVGSPKSEQFF. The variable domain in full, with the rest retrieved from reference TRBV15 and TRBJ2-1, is DAMVIQNPRYQVTQFGKPVTLSCSQTLNHNVMYWYQQKSSQAPKLLFHYYDKDFNNEADTPDNFQSRRPNTSFCFLDIRSPGLGDTAMYLCATVGSPKSEQFFGPGTRLTVL.

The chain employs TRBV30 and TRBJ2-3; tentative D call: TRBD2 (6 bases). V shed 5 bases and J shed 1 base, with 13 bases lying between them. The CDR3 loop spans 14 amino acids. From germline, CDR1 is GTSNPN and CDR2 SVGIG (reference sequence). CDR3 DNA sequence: TGTGCCTGGGGGCCGGGACTCCGCACAGATACGCAGTATTTT. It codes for CAWGPGLRTDTQYF.

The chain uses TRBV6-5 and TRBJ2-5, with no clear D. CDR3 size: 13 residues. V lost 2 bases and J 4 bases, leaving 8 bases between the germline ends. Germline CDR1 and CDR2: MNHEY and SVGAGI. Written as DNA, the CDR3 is TGTGCCAGCAGTTACGGAATCGGAGAGACCCAGTACTTC. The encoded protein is CASSYGIGETQYF.

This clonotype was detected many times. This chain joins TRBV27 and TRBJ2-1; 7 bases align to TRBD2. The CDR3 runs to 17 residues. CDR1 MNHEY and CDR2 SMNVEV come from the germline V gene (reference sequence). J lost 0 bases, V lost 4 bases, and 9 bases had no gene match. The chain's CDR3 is CASSSGLRKSSYNEQFF. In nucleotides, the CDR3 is TGTGCCAGCAGTTCGGGACTACGAAAATCCTCCTACAATGAGCAGTTCTTC.

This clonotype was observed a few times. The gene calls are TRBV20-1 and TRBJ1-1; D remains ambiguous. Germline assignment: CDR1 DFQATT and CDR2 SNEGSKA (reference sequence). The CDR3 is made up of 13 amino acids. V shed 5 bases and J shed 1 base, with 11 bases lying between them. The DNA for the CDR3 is TGCAGTGCTCGACGGCAAAGGAACACTGAAGCTTTCTTT. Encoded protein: CSARRQRNTEAFF.

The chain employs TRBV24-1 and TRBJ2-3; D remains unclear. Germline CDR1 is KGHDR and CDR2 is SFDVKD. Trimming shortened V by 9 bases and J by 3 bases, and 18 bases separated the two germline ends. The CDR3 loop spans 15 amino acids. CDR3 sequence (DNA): TGTGCCACCGAGCCCTCCGGGCAACCGACAGATACGCAGTATTTT. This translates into CATEPSGQPTDTQYF.

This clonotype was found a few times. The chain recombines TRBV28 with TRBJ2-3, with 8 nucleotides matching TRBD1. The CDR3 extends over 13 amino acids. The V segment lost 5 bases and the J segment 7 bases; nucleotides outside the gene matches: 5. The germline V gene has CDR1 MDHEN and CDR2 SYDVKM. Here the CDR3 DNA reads TGTGCCAGCAGTCCAGGGACAGGATATACGCAGTATTTT. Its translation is CASSPGTGYTQYF.

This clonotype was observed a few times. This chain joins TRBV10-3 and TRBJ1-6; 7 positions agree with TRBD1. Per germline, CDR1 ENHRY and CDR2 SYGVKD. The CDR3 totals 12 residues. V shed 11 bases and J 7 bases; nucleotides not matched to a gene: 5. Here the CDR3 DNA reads TGTGCCTCCCGGGACAGAAATTCACCCCTCCACTTT. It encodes CASRDRNSPLHF.

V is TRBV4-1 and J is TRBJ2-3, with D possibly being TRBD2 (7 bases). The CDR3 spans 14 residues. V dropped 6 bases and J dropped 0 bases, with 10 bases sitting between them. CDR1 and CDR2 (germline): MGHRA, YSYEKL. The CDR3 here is CASSEGGSTDTQYF. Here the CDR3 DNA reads TGCGCCAGCAGTGAGGGGGGGAGCACAGATACGCAGTATTTT.

Here the CDR3 reads CASSPGTGTYEQYF. CDR3 nucleotide sequence: TGTGCCAGCAGCCCCGGGACTGGCACCTACGAGCAGTACTTC. This chain links TRBV11-2 with TRBJ2-7; D possibly corresponds to TRBD2 (6 bases). CDR1 and CDR2 from the germline V gene are SGHAT and FQNNGV. The CDR3 totals 14 residues. With 5 bases removed from V and 2 bases from J, the gap between germline ends came to 13 bases.

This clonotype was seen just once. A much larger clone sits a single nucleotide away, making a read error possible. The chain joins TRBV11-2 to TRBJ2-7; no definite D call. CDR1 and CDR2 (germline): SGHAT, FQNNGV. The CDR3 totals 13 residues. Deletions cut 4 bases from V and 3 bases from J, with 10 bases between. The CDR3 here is CASSSSHVYEQYF. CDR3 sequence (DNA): TGTGCCAGCAGCTCGTCCCACGTCTACGAGCAGTACTTC.

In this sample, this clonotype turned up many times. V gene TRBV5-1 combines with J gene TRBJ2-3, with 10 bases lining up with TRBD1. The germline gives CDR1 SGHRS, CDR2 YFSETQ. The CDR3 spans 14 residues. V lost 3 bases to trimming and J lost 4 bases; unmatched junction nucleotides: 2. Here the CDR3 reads CASSSGQGSDTQYF. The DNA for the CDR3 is TGCGCCAGCAGCTCGGGACAGGGGTCAGATACGCAGTATTTT.

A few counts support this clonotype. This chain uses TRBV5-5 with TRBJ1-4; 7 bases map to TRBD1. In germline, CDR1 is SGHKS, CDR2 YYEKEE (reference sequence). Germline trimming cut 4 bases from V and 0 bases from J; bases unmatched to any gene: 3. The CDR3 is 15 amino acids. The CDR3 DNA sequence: TGTGCCAGCAGCGCCGGGACAGCAACTAATGAAAAACTGTTTTTT. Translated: CASSAGTATNEKLFF.

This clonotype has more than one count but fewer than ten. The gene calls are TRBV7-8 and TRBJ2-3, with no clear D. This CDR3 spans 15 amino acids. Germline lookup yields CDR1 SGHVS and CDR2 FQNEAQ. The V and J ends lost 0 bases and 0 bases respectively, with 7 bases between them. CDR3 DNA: TGTGCCAGCAGCTTAGCGGCAGGCAGCACAGATACGCAGTATTTT. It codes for CASSLAAGSTDTQYF.

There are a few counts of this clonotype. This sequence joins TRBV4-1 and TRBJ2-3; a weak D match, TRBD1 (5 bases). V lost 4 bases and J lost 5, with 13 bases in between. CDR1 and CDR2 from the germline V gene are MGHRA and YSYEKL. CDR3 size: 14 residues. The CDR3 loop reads CASSPPGKVDTQYF. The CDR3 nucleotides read TGCGCCAGCAGCCCCCCAGGGAAGGTAGATACGCAGTATTTT.